This T cell receptor (beta chain) emerged from a study of regulatory T cells in long-lasting Graves disease. Regarding the study as a whole: Results may be inaccurate due to the small sample size. Less diverse TCR repertoires were seen in persistent Graves' patients than in newly diagnosed ones. Sharing of public clonotypes was greater in persistent patients (approximately 2,700) than in new patients (about 970).

Germline V gene sequence: CDR1 SGHTA, CDR2 FQGTGA. V dropped 5 bases and J dropped 3 bases, with 17 bases sitting between them. This CDR3 is built from 16 residues. CDR3 regions were amplified by Arm-PCR using iRepertoire HTBI primers to build TCR beta libraries. TCRdb passed the multiplex PCR reads through MiXCR, listing each CDR3 protein once. The sample holds about 400,000 distinct CDR3 sequences; roughly 20% are singletons and the top ten take about 20%. Of note for this clonotype: Its antigen is unknown.

Time point in this sample: persistent/refractory GD, antithyroid drugs over 5 years with positive TRAb. From RNA extracted from PBMCs, the TCR library was made. An endocrinology department located in Xi'an, China, was where the patients came from. Sequenced material: peripheral blood mononuclear cells (PBMCs), taken when the disease was refractory, from a patient treated with antithyroid drugs. The receptor's source is a female donor with Graves disease. V and J are TRBV7-3 and TRBJ2-1; tentative D call: TRBD1 (5 bases). CDR3 loop: CASSDSLIADYNEQFF. For the CDR3, the DNA is TGTGCCAGCAGCGACAGCTTAATCGCGGACTACAATGAGCAGTTCTTC.